What follows is one T cell receptor beta chain and its context. Next came a second PCR, run for about 7 to 12 cycles, which used a sample-barcoded 5' primer along with a J-beta primer mix. TCRdb passed the 5' RACE reads through MiXCR, listing each CDR3 protein once. The data contain approximately 790,000 distinct CDR3 sequences, around 62% of them singletons. The data derive from a study of blood T cells in healthy people across ages. The material sequenced was blood. The receptor comes from a man younger than 40 in good health.

CDR3 sequence reads: CSVSGTGRPYEQYF. Here the CDR3 DNA reads TGCAGCGTATCTGGGACAGGGAGGCCCTACGAGCAGTACTTC. This sequence joins TRBV29-1 and TRBJ2-7; 9 bases map to TRBD1. CDR3 length: 14 residues. Germline CDR1 and CDR2: SQVTM and ANQGSEA. After removal of 6 bases from V and 2 bases from J, the junction contained 8 bases not matched to a gene.